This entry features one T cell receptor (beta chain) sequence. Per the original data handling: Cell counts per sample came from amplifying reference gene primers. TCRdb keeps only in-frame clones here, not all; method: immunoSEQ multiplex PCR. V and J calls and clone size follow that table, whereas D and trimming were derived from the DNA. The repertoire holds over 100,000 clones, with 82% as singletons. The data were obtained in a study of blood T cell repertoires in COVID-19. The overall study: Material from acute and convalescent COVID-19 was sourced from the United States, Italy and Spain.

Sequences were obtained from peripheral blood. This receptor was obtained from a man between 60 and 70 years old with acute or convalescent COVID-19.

The CDR3 nucleotides are TGTGCCAGCAGCAATGACAGGGGGCGCGTCGGGGAGCTGTTTTTT. Its translation is CASSNDRGRVGELFF. V gene TRBV5-6 combines with J gene TRBJ2-2, with 10 positions matching TRBD1. Germline trimming cut 4 bases from V and 7 bases from J; bases unmatched to any gene: 7. The CDR3 has 15 residues. Germline lookup yields CDR1 SGHDT and CDR2 YYEEEE.